The clone carrying this TCR beta chain occurred many times. One entry per CDR3 protein results from TCRdb running MiXCR on the RACE reads. Of 380,000 or so distinct CDR3 sequences in the sample, roughly 4.8% were seen once. The data stem from a study of human T cells and chemical hapten exposure. Regarding time point: patch test 1, 2 weeks after DPC sensitization. Treatment indicated: therapeutic diphenylcyclopropenone sensitization with weekly scalp DPC. The sequences come from whole blood, collected in connection with sensitization to the hapten diphenylcyclopropenone (DPC). The receptor was derived from a woman aged 50 to 65 with alopecia areata. Some clones in this sample may be carry-over from other donors' samples.

The CDR3 region is CASSQGVLFF. The CDR3 DNA sequence: TGTGCCAGCAGCCAAGGGGTTCTGTTCTTT. The rearrangement joins TRBV3-1 to TRBJ1-1; D unresolved. This CDR3 has 10 residues. With 1 base removed from V and 14 bases from J, the gap between germline ends came to 8 bases. The germline gives CDR1 LGHDT, CDR2 YNNKEL (reference sequence). Combining the CDR3 with reference TRBV3-1 and TRBJ1-1 gives the whole variable domain DTAVSQTPKYLVTQMGNDKSIKCEQNLGHDTMYWYKQDSKKFLKIMFSYNNKELIINETVPNRFSPKSPDKAHLNLHINSLELGDSAVYFCASSQGVLFFGQGTRLTVV.